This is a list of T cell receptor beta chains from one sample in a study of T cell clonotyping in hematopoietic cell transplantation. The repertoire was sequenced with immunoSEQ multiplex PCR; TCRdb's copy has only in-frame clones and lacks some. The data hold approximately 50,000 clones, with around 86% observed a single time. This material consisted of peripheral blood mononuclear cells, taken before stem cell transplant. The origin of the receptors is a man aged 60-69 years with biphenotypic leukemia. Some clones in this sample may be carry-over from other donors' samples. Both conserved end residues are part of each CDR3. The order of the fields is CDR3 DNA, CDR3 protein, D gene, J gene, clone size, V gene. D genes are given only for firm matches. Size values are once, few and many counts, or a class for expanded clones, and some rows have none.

TGTGCCAGCACTGTTGGGGTCGGGGAGCTGTTTTTT CASTVGVGELFF . TRBJ2-2 . TRBV6-6
TGCGCCAGCAGAACGGACTCTTTCTATGGCTACACCTTC CASRTDSFYGYTF . TRBJ1-2 once TRBV5-1
TGTGCCAGCAGTTTATTCGCACTAGCGGTCTACGAGCAGTACTTC CASSLFALAVYEQYF TRBD2 TRBJ2-7 . TRBV28
TGTGCCTGGGGACTAGCGGGTGAAGGTACCTACAATGAGCAGTTCTTC CAWGLAGEGTYNEQFF TRBD2 TRBJ2-1 . TRBV30
TGCAGCGACTGGGGGGACGGGACTACCTACAATGAGCAGTTCTTC CSDWGDGTTYNEQFF TRBD2 TRBJ2-1 . TRBV29-1
TGTGCCAGCAGGCCGACAGAGGGCACTGAAGCTTTCTTT CASRPTEGTEAFF . TRBJ1-1 . TRBV2
TGTGCCAGCAGCGTAGGGGACAGGTCCTACGAGCAGTACTTC CASSVGDRSYEQYF TRBD1 TRBJ2-7 . TRBV9
TGTGCCAGCAGTCCTCCTCACCTCAACTACGAGCAGTACTTC CASSPPHLNYEQYF . TRBJ2-7 . TRBV28
TGTGCCAGCAGCCAAGAGGCCACAGATACGCAGTATTTT CASSQEATDTQYF . TRBJ2-3 . TRBV4-2
TGTGCCAGCAGTGCCCAAGCTGGCTACACCTTC CASSAQAGYTF . TRBJ1-2 . TRBV28
TGTGCCTGGAGTGGAAAGAACACCGGGGAGCTGTTTTTT CAWSGKNTGELFF . TRBJ2-2 . TRBV30
TGTGCCAGCAGAGGTAGTCCCAAAAACATTCAGTACTTC CASRGSPKNIQYF . TRBJ2-4 once TRBV2
TGTGCCTGGGGGACAGGGGGCGCAATCAATGAGCAGTTCTTC CAWGTGGAINEQFF TRBD1 TRBJ2-1 . TRBV30
TGTGCCAGCAGCTTAGCAACTAGCGGGGACGAGCAGTACTTC CASSLATSGDEQYF TRBD2 TRBJ2-7 few TRBV7-2
TGTGCCAGCAGTTACTCTTCTAGATACGAAGCTTTCTTT CASSYSSRYEAFF . TRBJ1-1 once TRBV6-5
TGTGCCAGCAGCCCGGCAGGGGCGACGTACATTCAGTACTTC CASSPAGATYIQYF . TRBJ2-4 . TRBV7-2
TGCGCCAGCAGCTTGGGACAGGGCGCAGATACGCAGTATTTT CASSLGQGADTQYF TRBD1 TRBJ2-3 . TRBV5-1
TGTGCCAGCAGCCCTGGGACAGGGGGGGAAGCTTTCTTT CASSPGTGGEAFF TRBD1 TRBJ1-1 . TRBV11-3
TGTGCCAGCAGCGTATTTAACCACAATGAGCAGTTCTTC CASSVFNHNEQFF . TRBJ2-1 . TRBV9
TGTGCCAGTAGTATGGGAGCTCCCGACGAGGGAAACACCATATATTTT CASSMGAPDEGNTIYF . TRBJ1-3 . TRBV19
TGTGCCAGTCGCCACAGGGGCGATAGCTCCTACGAGCAGTACTTC CASRHRGDSSYEQYF TRBD1 TRBJ2-7 once TRBV27
TGTGCCAGCAGCTTGACCGATCAAGAGACCCAGTACTTC CASSLTDQETQYF . TRBJ2-5 . TRBV11-2
TGTGCCAGCAGCTTAAAACCGGGACTGATAGAAGAGACCCAGTACTTC CASSLKPGLIEETQYF . TRBJ2-5 . TRBV7-2
TGTGCCAGCAGCTTTAACAGGGGGTCTTCCGATACGCAGTATTTT CASSFNRGSSDTQYF TRBD1 TRBJ2-3 . TRBV5-6
TGTGCCAGCAGCGTAGTAAACAGGGAGAACTATGGCTACACCTTC CASSVVNRENYGYTF . TRBJ1-2 . TRBV9
TGTGCCAGCAGCCAACTAGCGGGAGGCGTAGATACGCAGTATTTT CASSQLAGGVDTQYF TRBD2 TRBJ2-3 . TRBV7-9
TGCGCCAGCAGAGGGGGCAGGGTGAATGAGCAGTTCTTC CASRGGRVNEQFF TRBD1 TRBJ2-1 . TRBV4-1
TGCGCCAGCAGCTTGGGCCCGGGACTATACACCGGGGAGCTGTTTTTT CASSLGPGLYTGELFF TRBD2 TRBJ2-2 once TRBV5-1
TGTGCCTGGAGTGTACAGGGGGTCTATGGCTACACCTTC CAWSVQGVYGYTF TRBD1 TRBJ1-2 . TRBV30
TGTGCCAGCAGCTGGGGCAGGGACACAGATACGCAGTATTTT CASSWGRDTDTQYF . TRBJ2-3 . TRBV7-2
TGTGCCAGCAGCTTGAACGGTCATAGGGAGCCCCAGCATTTT CASSLNGHREPQHF . TRBJ1-5 . TRBV5-8
TGTGCCAGCAGTGAAATCTACGAGCAGTACTTC CASSEIYEQYF . TRBJ2-7 once TRBV6-1
TGTGCCAGCAGGAAAGTGAATCAGCCCCAGCATTTT CASRKVNQPQHF . TRBJ1-5 few TRBV2
TGTGCCATCCTTAACGGGAGGGCCGGCGAGCAGTACTTC CAILNGRAGEQYF TRBD2 TRBJ2-7 . TRBV10-3
TGTGCCAGCGGGGAAACAGGGATGAACACTGAAGCTTTCTTT CASGETGMNTEAFF . TRBJ1-1 . TRBV25-1
TGTGCCATCAGCGACCCAATAATTAGGTGGGCTGGGGCCAACGTCCTGACTTTC CAISDPIIRWAGANVLTF . TRBJ2-6 . TRBV10-3
TGTGCCAGCAGGAAGGAGGGGACAGATACGCAGTATTTT CASRKEGTDTQYF . TRBJ2-3 . TRBV6-5
TGTGCCAGCAGCTCGGTAGTCTCTGGAAACACCATATATTTT CASSSVVSGNTIYF . TRBJ1-3 once TRBV7-2
TGCGCCAGCAGCCAAGATAGGCTAGCTGGAGTGGGAGATACGCAGTATTTT CASSQDRLAGVGDTQYF . TRBJ2-3 . TRBV4-1
TGTGCCAGCAGCTCGTACACCGGGACTGTTAGCTCCTACGAGCAGTACTTC CASSSYTGTVSSYEQYF . TRBJ2-7 . TRBV11-2
TGTGCCACCACAGGGGACGTTGAGACCCAGTACTTC CATTGDVETQYF TRBD1 TRBJ2-5 . TRBV6-5
TGCGCCAGCAGCCAAGGCCGGGGGACGGAGCATGGCTACACCTTC CASSQGRGTEHGYTF . TRBJ1-2 . TRBV4-1
TGTGCCAGCAGTGATTATCGTGGGGTCAGTACTGAAGCTTTCTTT CASSDYRGVSTEAFF . TRBJ1-1 once TRBV25-1
TGTGCCAGCAGCGTCTCACAGGGGACTGAAGCTTTCTTT CASSVSQGTEAFF TRBD1 TRBJ1-1 . TRBV9
TGTGCCAGCAGCGTAGGACAGGGAGGGGGTGAAAAACTGTTTTTT CASSVGQGGGEKLFF TRBD1 TRBJ1-4 . TRBV9
TGTGCCAGCAGCTTTCTCCCGGCAGGGGGCGAGCAGTACTTC CASSFLPAGGEQYF TRBD1 TRBJ2-7 . TRBV7-3
TGTGCCAGCGGTGGGGAGGGGATTAACACTGAAGCTTTCTTT CASGGEGINTEAFF . TRBJ1-1 medium-sized TRBV2
TGTGCCATCAGACCACTTGGGGGCGATGAGCAGTTCTTC CAIRPLGGDEQFF . TRBJ2-1 . TRBV10-3
TGTGCCAGGAGCGAGGTTTCGGGCCAGTACTTC CARSEVSGQYF . TRBJ2-5 . TRBV2
TGTGCCATCAGAATGACAGGGATCGGGACGAGCTACAATGAGCAGTTCTTC CAIRMTGIGTSYNEQFF TRBD1 TRBJ2-1 . TRBV10-3
TGTGCTAGCAGTTTACTTACGACTAGCGGGAGCACAGATACGCAGTATTTT CASSLLTTSGSTDTQYF TRBD2 TRBJ2-3 . TRBV7-7
TGCGCCAGCAGGGGTACTAGCGGTCCCTCTTACGAGCAGTACTTC CASRGTSGPSYEQYF TRBD2 TRBJ2-7 . TRBV5-1
TGTGCCAGCAGTTTATCGGCCAATAACTATGGCTACACCTTC CASSLSANNYGYTF . TRBJ1-2 . TRBV28
TGTGCCTGGAGGGCTACCGCTTCAGCTTTCTTT CAWRATASAFF . TRBJ1-1 . TRBV30
TGTGCCAGCAGCTTAACCGAGGCCCACGAGCAGTACTTC CASSLTEAHEQYF . TRBJ2-7 . TRBV7-3
TGTGCCAGCTTACCGGACGGGCGATGGGGAGGGGAGCTGTTTTTT CASLPDGRWGGELFF . TRBJ2-2 once TRBV27
TGTGCCAGCACCCCCGAGGCGACTAGCGGGAGGGTGACCCAGTACTTC CASTPEATSGRVTQYF TRBD2 TRBJ2-5 . TRBV2
TGCGCCAGCAGTGAAGGGGGCGGGAGCCCCTACGAGCAGTACTTC CASSEGGGSPYEQYF . TRBJ2-7 . TRBV10-2